Listed below are T cell receptor beta chains from one sample, sequenced in a study of blood T cell repertoires in COVID-19. Measured with immunoSEQ multiplex PCR; TCRdb has only the in-frame clones, and not every one. The table includes around 150,000 clones, just over 90% detected once. The sample taken for sequencing was peripheral blood. These receptors originate from a man aged 18 to 29 with acute or convalescent COVID-19. CDR3s include the opening cysteine and the closing phenylalanine or tryptophan. Fields, in order: clone size, D gene, CDR3 length, J gene, V gene, CDR3 protein, CDR3 DNA. A D gene is named only where the DNA matches it firmly. Only some rows state a clone size, as once, few, many or a class for expanded clones.

clone size: .
D gene: TRBD1
CDR3 length: 13
J gene: TRBJ2-1
V gene: TRBV19
CDR3 protein: CASRTTGGNEQFF
CDR3 DNA: TGTGCCAGTAGGACGACAGGGGGCAATGAGCAGTTCTTC

clone size: .
D gene: TRBD2
CDR3 length: 14
J gene: TRBJ2-1
V gene: TRBV6-5
CDR3 protein: CASSSSGGLNEQFF
CDR3 DNA: TGTGCCAGCAGTTCTAGCGGGGGGTTGAATGAGCAGTTCTTC

clone size: .
D gene: .
CDR3 length: 13
J gene: TRBJ2-7
V gene: TRBV9
CDR3 protein: CARLGTSPEEQYF
CDR3 DNA: TGTGCCAGACTTGGGACTTCCCCGGAAGAGCAGTACTTC

clone size: .
D gene: .
CDR3 length: 13
J gene: TRBJ1-3
V gene: TRBV20-1
CDR3 protein: CSASGGFGNTIYF
CDR3 DNA: TGCAGTGCTAGTGGAGGTTTCGGAAACACCATATATTTT

clone size: .
D gene: .
CDR3 length: 15
J gene: TRBJ2-1
V gene: TRBV6-5
CDR3 protein: CASSPTDMIDNEQFF
CDR3 DNA: TGTGCCAGCAGCCCCACTGACATGATTGACAATGAGCAGTTCTTC

clone size: once
D gene: TRBD2
CDR3 length: 15
J gene: TRBJ2-3
V gene: TRBV11-2
CDR3 protein: CASSSLAGVGDTQYF
CDR3 DNA: TGTGCCAGCAGCTCGTTAGCGGGAGTAGGGGATACGCAGTATTTT

clone size: .
D gene: .
CDR3 length: 16
J gene: TRBJ1-4
V gene: TRBV4-1
CDR3 protein: CASSQGGGTGNEKLFF
CDR3 DNA: TGCGCCAGCAGCCAAGGGGGAGGGACCGGTAATGAAAAACTGTTTTTT

clone size: .
D gene: .
CDR3 length: 16
J gene: TRBJ1-4
V gene: TRBV5-1
CDR3 protein: CASSLRQSSTNEKLFF
CDR3 DNA: TGCGCCAGCAGCTTACGACAGTCCTCAACTAATGAAAAACTGTTTTTT

clone size: .
D gene: .
CDR3 length: 15
J gene: TRBJ1-4
V gene: TRBV7-7
CDR3 protein: CASSQSRETNEKLFF
CDR3 DNA: TGTGCCAGCAGCCAGTCCCGTGAAACTAATGAAAAACTGTTTTTT

clone size: .
D gene: .
CDR3 length: 19
J gene: TRBJ2-1
V gene: TRBV6-2/TRBV6-3
CDR3 protein: CASSPRAAGGGPSYNEQFF
CDR3 DNA: TGTGCCAGCAGTCCGAGGGCAGCCGGTGGAGGTCCCTCCTACAATGAGCAGTTCTTC

clone size: .
D gene: .
CDR3 length: 15
J gene: TRBJ2-1
V gene: TRBV5-1
CDR3 protein: CASSLDVAGRNEQFF
CDR3 DNA: TGCGCCAGCAGCTTGGACGTAGCAGGGAGGAATGAGCAGTTCTTC

clone size: once
D gene: .
CDR3 length: 15
J gene: TRBJ1-1
V gene: TRBV12-5
CDR3 protein: CASGSPTGPAGEAFF
CDR3 DNA: TGTGCTAGTGGCTCCCCGACAGGCCCGGCTGGTGAAGCTTTCTTT

clone size: .
D gene: .
CDR3 length: 17
J gene: TRBJ2-6
V gene: TRBV5-1
CDR3 protein: CASSPGHSSSGANVLTF
CDR3 DNA: TGCGCCAGCAGCCCCGGACATTCGAGCTCTGGGGCCAACGTCCTGACTTTC

clone size: .
D gene: .
CDR3 length: 14
J gene: TRBJ1-1
V gene: TRBV7-9
CDR3 protein: CASSLTAGVGEAFF
CDR3 DNA: TGTGCCAGCAGCTTAACGGCAGGGGTAGGGGAAGCTTTCTTT

clone size: once
D gene: .
CDR3 length: 14
J gene: TRBJ2-1
V gene: TRBV19
CDR3 protein: CASSITQERSEQFF
CDR3 DNA: TGTGCCAGTAGTATAACACAGGAAAGGTCTGAGCAGTTCTTC

clone size: .
D gene: TRBD1
CDR3 length: 14
J gene: TRBJ1-5
V gene: TRBV6-5
CDR3 protein: CASRLTGEGQPQHF
CDR3 DNA: TGTGCCAGCAGACTAACAGGGGAAGGTCAGCCCCAGCATTTT

clone size: .
D gene: .
CDR3 length: 15
J gene: TRBJ2-3
V gene: TRBV7-9
CDR3 protein: CASSPGWLRADTQYF
CDR3 DNA: TGTGCCAGCAGCCCCGGGTGGTTGAGAGCAGATACGCAGTATTTT

clone size: .
D gene: TRBD1
CDR3 length: 14
J gene: TRBJ2-7
V gene: TRBV5-4
CDR3 protein: CASSSGTGIYEQYF
CDR3 DNA: TGTGCCAGCAGCTCCGGGACAGGGATTTACGAGCAGTACTTC

clone size: .
D gene: .
CDR3 length: 14
J gene: TRBJ2-3
V gene: TRBV6-2/TRBV6-3
CDR3 protein: CASSYRQITDTQYF
CDR3 DNA: TGTGCCAGCAGTTATCGACAGATCACAGATACGCAGTATTTT

clone size: .
D gene: .
CDR3 length: 13
J gene: TRBJ1-1
V gene: TRBV15
CDR3 protein: CATNIDRNTEAFF
CDR3 DNA: TGTGCCACCAACATAGACAGGAACACTGAAGCTTTCTTT

clone size: .
D gene: .
CDR3 length: 14
J gene: TRBJ2-5
V gene: TRBV4-1
CDR3 protein: CASSQEPSQETQYF
CDR3 DNA: TGCGCCAGCAGCCAAGAACCCAGTCAAGAGACCCAGTACTTC

clone size: once
D gene: .
CDR3 length: 14
J gene: TRBJ1-1
V gene: TRBV27
CDR3 protein: CASSLSGTPKGAFF
CDR3 DNA: TGTGCCAGCAGTTTAAGCGGGACACCCAAGGGAGCTTTCTTT

clone size: .
D gene: .
CDR3 length: 14
J gene: TRBJ1-2
V gene: TRBV5-1
CDR3 protein: CASSLGGPPYGYTF
CDR3 DNA: TGCGCCAGCAGCTTGGGAGGGCCCCCATATGGCTACACCTTC

clone size: .
D gene: TRBD2
CDR3 length: 15
J gene: TRBJ2-5
V gene: TRBV10-3
CDR3 protein: CAISLAGGNQETQYF
CDR3 DNA: TGTGCCATCAGCTTAGCGGGGGGGAACCAAGAGACCCAGTACTTC

clone size: .
D gene: TRBD1
CDR3 length: 10
J gene: TRBJ1-1
V gene: TRBV29-1
CDR3 protein: CSVGTGGAFF
CDR3 DNA: TGCAGCGTTGGGACAGGAGGGGCTTTCTTT

clone size: .
D gene: .
CDR3 length: 16
J gene: TRBJ2-1
V gene: TRBV3-1/TRBV3-2
CDR3 protein: CASSPYVLRSYNEQFF
CDR3 DNA: TGTGCCAGCAGCCCGTATGTTCTCCGCTCCTACAATGAGCAGTTCTTC